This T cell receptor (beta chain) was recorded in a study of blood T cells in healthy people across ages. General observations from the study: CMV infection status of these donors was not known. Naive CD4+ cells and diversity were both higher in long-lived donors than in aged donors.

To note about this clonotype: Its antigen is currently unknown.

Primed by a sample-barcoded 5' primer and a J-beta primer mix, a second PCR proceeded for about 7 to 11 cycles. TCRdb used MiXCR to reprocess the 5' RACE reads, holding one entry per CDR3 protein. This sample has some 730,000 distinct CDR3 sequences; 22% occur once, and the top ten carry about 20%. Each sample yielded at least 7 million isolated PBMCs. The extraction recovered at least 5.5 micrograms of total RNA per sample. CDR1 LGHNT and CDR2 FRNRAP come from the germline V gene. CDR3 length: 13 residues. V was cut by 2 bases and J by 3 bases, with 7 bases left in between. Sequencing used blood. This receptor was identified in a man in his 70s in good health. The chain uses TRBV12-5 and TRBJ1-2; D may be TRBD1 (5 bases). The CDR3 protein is CASGLWGDYGYTF. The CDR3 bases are TGTGCTAGTGGTTTGTGGGGGGACTATGGCTACACCTTC.